A single sample is the source of the 18 T cell receptor beta chains below, sequenced in a study of T cells in Graves' hyperthyroidism and ophthalmopathy. Amplification of TCR beta CDR3 regions was performed using RNA transcripts as template. An initial round of RT-PCR targeting the TCR CDR3 relied on the HTBI primer set. TCRdb recomputed calls from the multiplex PCR reads with MiXCR, one row per CDR3 protein. Here the sample spans some 350,000 distinct CDR3 sequences, about an eighth being singletons. The specimen was blood. These receptors were collected from a woman aged 40 to 50 with Graves' ophthalmopathy.

There are many counts of this clonotype. The gene calls are TRBV7-9 and TRBJ2-7; possibly TRBD2 for D (6 bases). Germline V gene lookup returns CDR1 SEHNR and CDR2 FQNEAQ (reference sequence). The CDR3 covers 15 residues. Deletions cut 5 bases from V and 5 bases from J, with 19 bases between. The CDR3 sequence is CASSQTRGRDDEQYF. The CDR3 bases are TGTGCCAGCAGCCAGACCCGGGGGAGAGATGACGAGCAGTACTTC.

This clonotype was seen ten or more times. Here the CDR3 DNA reads TGTGCCAGCGTTGACCCAGGCAACCCCACTGAAGCTTTCTTT. Translated: CASVDPGNPTEAFF. This chain links TRBV12-3 or TRBV12-4 with TRBJ1-1; D is undetermined. The CDR3 extends over 14 amino acids. Trimming took 8 bases from V and 4 from J, leaving 17 bases between them.

The sample holds many counts of this clonotype. This chain links TRBV12-3 or TRBV12-4 with TRBJ1-1; no definite D call. Trimming cost V 3 bases and J 4 bases, with 18 bases left between them. This CDR3 region has 16 residues. CDR3 amino acids: CASSFDGKATTTEAFF. In nucleotides, the CDR3 is TGTGCCAGCAGTTTCGATGGCAAAGCGACCACCACTGAAGCTTTCTTT.

This clonotype was counted many times. The chain has TRBV27 and TRBJ2-2; 12 positions agree with TRBD2. The trim removed 3 bases at V and 8 bases at J, leaving 7 bases unmatched. Germline CDR1 reads MNHEY; CDR2 reads SMNVEV (reference sequence). The CDR3 length is 16 residues. CDR3 DNA: TGTGCCAGCAGTTTCGGGACTAGCGGGCCTTTTGGGGAGCTGTTTTTT. Amino acids: CASSFGTSGPFGELFF.

The V gene is TRBV10-2, the J gene TRBJ2-2, with D uncertain. The CDR3 runs to 14 residues. The germline V gene encodes CDR1 WSHSY and CDR2 SAAADI. Trimming stripped 2 bases from V and 2 bases from J, with 6 bases between. CDR3 amino acids: CASSEVPNTGELFF. CDR3 DNA: TGCGCCAGCAGTGAGGTCCCTAACACCGGGGAGCTGTTTTTT.

The genes are TRBV4-1 and TRBJ2-7; TRBD1 agrees at 8 bases. The CDR3 covers 15 residues. The germline CDR1 and CDR2 sequences are MGHRA and YSYEKL. With V trimmed by 2 bases and J by 3 bases, 6 bases remained unmatched. CDR3 region: CASSQTDRVVYEQYF. CDR3 in DNA: TGCGCCAGCAGCCAAACGGACAGGGTCGTCTACGAGCAGTACTTC.

The chain joins TRBV27 to TRBJ1-4, with 9 positions matching TRBD1. The CDR3 contains 16 residues. Trimming removed 5 bases from V and 3 bases from J; junction bases left unmatched: 7. Germline CDR1 is MNHEY and CDR2 is SMNVEV (reference sequence). CDR3 sequence: CASSQDRDRANEKLFF. The CDR3 coding sequence is TGTGCCAGCAGTCAGGACCGGGACAGGGCTAATGAAAAACTGTTTTTT.

The chain links TRBV6-6 to TRBJ1-2; D remains ambiguous. V was shortened by 2 bases and J by 6 bases, with 10 bases between the two germline ends. This CDR3 has 13 residues. CDR1 MNHNY and CDR2 SVGAGI come from the germline V gene (reference sequence). CDR3 in DNA: TGTGCCAGCAGTTACCTTGGCGGGGATGGCTACACCTTC. Residues: CASSYLGGDGYTF.

The DNA of the CDR3 is TGCAGTGCTCCAATAGCGGGAGGAGAGACCCAGTACTTC. It translates to CSAPIAGGETQYF. This chain joins TRBV20-1 and TRBJ2-5; 10 bases fit TRBD2. This CDR3 has 13 amino acids. Germline CDR1 DFQATT, CDR2 SNEGSKA (reference sequence). Trimming at V came to 5 bases and at J to 4 bases, leaving 4 bases not matched to a gene.

This clonotype was recorded many times. The chain joins TRBV11-2 to TRBJ2-1; a possible D gene is TRBD2 (6 bases). Germline V gene sequence: CDR1 SGHAT, CDR2 FQNNGV. This CDR3 contains 17 residues. V lost 1 base to trimming and J lost 6 bases, with 19 bases between them. CDR3 in DNA: TGTGCCAGCAGCTTAGTCTCCCGACTACGAGCGGGCAATGAGCAGTTCTTC. Protein product: CASSLVSRLRAGNEQFF. Drawing the rest from reference TRBV11-2 and TRBJ2-1, the complete variable domain is EAGVAQSPRYKIIEKRQSVAFWCNPISGHATLYWYQQILGQGPKLLIQFQNNGVVDDSQLPKDRFSAERLKGVDSTLKIQPAKLEDSAVYLCASSLVSRLRAGNEQFFGPGTRLTVL.

In regard to this clonotype: It may be a read error: a sequence one base away is much more abundant. The chain has TRBV5-6 and TRBJ2-1, with TRBD2 matching over 7 bases. The end of the DNA is better explained by TRBJ2-7, so the J call may be wrong. Germline loops: CDR1 SGHDT, CDR2 YYEEEE. This CDR3 region has 15 residues. This CDR3 is CASSLGLADYNEQYF. CDR3 DNA: TGTGCCAGCAGCTTGGGTCTAGCGGACTACAATGAGCAGTACTTC.

Of note for this clonotype: With a much larger clone just one base away, this may be a read error. This chain joins TRBV14 and TRBJ1-2; the D is unclear. This CDR3 is 13 amino acids long. Looked up from germline, CDR1 is SGHDN and CDR2 is FVKESK. The DNA of the CDR3 is TGTGCCAGCAGCCAAGACCTTATCTATGGCTGCACCTTC. Translating gives CASSQDLIYGCTF.

This clonotype has a handful of counts. The chain uses TRBV20-1 and TRBJ2-7; D perhaps matches TRBD1 (5 bases). Germline CDR1 and CDR2: DFQATT and SNEGSKA (reference sequence). V was clipped by 3 bases and J by 7 bases, with 10 bases between them. The CDR3 spans 11 residues. This CDR3 reads CSASKDTEQYF. CDR3 DNA: TGCAGTGCTAGTAAGGACACGGAGCAGTACTTC.

A few counts support this clonotype. The rearrangement uses TRBV19 and TRBJ2-7; no reliable D call. The germline V gene encodes CDR1 LNHDA and CDR2 SQIVND (reference sequence). V was pared by 5 bases and J by 0 bases, with 14 bases between. The CDR3 extends over 15 amino acids. CDR3 protein: CASSPDGRTSYEQYF. CDR3 bases: TGTGCCAGTAGTCCAGACGGACGAACCTCCTACGAGCAGTACTTC.

This clonotype was seen at least ten times. The chain uses TRBV12-3 or TRBV12-4 and TRBJ2-3; 8 bases map to TRBD2. The CDR3 runs 14 residues. J gave up 4 bases and V 4 bases, and 4 bases lay outside the gene matches. The CDR3 region is CASSYAGGSDTQYF. The DNA of the CDR3 is TGTGCCAGCAGTTATGCGGGAGGATCAGATACGCAGTATTTT.

Points on this clonotype: A much more abundant neighbour one base away suggests this may be a read error. The rearrangement links TRBV10-2 to TRBJ2-7, with unresolved D. Per germline, CDR1 WSHSY and CDR2 SAAADI. V lost 3 bases and J lost 4, with 10 bases in between. The CDR3 is made up of 13 amino acids. CDR3 nucleotide sequence: TGCGCCAGCAGTGACCTCAAGGGATACGAGCAGTACTTC. This sequence encodes CASSDLKGYEQYF.

This clonotype came up many times. The chain employs TRBV27 and TRBJ2-7; no clear D gene. This CDR3 contains 14 residues. Trimming removed 0 bases from V and 4 bases from J, with 10 bases in between. From germline, CDR1 is MNHEY and CDR2 SMNVEV (reference sequence). DNA for the CDR3: TGTGCCAGCAGTTTATCGCGGAGACCTTACGAGCAGTACTTC. It specifies CASSLSRRPYEQYF.

The CDR3: CASSYGPKKEQYF. CDR3 in DNA: TGTGCCAGCTCATACGGACCGAAGAAAGAGCAGTACTTC. The gene calls are TRBV18 and TRBJ2-7, with D hard to call. Germline V gene data show CDR1 as KGHSH and CDR2 as LQKENI. The CDR3 consists of 13 residues. Trimming pared 5 bases from V and 7 bases from J, leaving 15 bases between.